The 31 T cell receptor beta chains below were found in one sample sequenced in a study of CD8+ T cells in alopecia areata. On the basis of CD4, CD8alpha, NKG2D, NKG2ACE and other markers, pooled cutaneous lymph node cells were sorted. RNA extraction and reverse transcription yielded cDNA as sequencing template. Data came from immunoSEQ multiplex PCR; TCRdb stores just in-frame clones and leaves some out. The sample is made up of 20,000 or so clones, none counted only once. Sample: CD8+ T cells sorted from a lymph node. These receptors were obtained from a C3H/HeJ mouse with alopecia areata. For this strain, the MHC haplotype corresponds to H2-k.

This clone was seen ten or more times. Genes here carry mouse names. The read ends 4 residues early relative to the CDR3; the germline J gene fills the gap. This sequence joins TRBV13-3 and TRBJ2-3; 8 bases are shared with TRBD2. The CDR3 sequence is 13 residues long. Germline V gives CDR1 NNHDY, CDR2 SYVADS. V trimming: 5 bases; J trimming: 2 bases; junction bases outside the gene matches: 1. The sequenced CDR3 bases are TGTGCCAGCAGGGACTGGGATGCAGAA. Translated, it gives CASRDWDAE. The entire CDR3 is CASRDWDAETLYF.

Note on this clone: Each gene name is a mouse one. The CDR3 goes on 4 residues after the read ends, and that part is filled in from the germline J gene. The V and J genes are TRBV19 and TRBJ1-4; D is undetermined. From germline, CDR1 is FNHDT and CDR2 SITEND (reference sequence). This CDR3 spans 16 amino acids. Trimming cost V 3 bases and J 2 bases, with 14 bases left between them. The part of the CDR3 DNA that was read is TGTGCCAGCAGTAATCCCCTGACAAACTCCAACGAA. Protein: CASSNPLTNSNE. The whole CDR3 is CASSNPLTNSNERLFF.

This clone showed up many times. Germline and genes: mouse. This CDR3 is CASSDGWGGAETLYF. The part of the CDR3 DNA that was read is TGTGCCAGCAGTGATGGCTGGGGGGGTGCAGAA. This chain joins TRBV13-3 and TRBJ2-3, with 8 bases aligning to TRBD2. The read comes to an end 4 residues before the CDR3 does, leaving the germline J gene to fill in the end. The length of the CDR3 is 15 residues. Trimming removed 0 bases from V and 1 base from J; junction bases left unmatched: 1. CDR1 is NNHDY and CDR2 is SYVADS in the germline V gene.

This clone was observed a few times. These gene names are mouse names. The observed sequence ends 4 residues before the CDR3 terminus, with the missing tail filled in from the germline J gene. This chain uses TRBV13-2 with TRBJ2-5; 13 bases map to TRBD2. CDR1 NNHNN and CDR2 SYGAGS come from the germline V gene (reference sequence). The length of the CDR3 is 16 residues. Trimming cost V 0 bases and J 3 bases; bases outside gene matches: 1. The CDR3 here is CASGDAGLGGQDTQYF. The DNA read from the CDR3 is TGTGCCAGCGGTGATGCGGGACTGGGGGGGCAAGAC.

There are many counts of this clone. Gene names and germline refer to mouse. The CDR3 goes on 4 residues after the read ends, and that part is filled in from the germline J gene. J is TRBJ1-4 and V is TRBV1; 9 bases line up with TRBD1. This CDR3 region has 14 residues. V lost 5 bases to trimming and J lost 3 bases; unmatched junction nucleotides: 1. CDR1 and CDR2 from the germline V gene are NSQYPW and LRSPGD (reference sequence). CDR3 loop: CTCSTGGANERLFF. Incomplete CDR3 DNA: TGCACCTGCAGTACAGGGGGCGCCAACGAA.

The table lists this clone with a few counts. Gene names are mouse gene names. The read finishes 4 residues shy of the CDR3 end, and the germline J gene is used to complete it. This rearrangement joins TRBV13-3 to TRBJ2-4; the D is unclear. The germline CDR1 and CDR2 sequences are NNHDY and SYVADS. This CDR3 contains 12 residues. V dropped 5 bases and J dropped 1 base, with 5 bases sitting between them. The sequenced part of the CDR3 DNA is TGTGCCAGCAGGAGGGGTCAAAAC. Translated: CASRRGQN. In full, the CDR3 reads CASRRGQNTLYF.

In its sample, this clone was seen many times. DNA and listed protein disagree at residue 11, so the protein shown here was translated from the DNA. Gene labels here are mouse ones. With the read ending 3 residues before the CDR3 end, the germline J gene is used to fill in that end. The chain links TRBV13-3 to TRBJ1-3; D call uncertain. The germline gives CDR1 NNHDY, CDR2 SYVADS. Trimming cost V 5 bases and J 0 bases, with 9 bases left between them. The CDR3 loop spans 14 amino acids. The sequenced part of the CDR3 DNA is TGTGCCAGCAGACAACCCTTTTCTGGAAATACG. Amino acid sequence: CASRQPFSGNT. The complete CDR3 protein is CASRQPFSGNTLYF.

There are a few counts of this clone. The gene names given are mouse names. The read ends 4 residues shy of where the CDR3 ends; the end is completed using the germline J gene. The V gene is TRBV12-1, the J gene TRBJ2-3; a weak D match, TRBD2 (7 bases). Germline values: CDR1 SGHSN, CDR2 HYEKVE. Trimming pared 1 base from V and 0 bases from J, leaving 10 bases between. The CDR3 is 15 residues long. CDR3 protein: CASSLGGSSAETLYF. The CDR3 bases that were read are TGTGCCAGCTCTCTGGGGGGCTCTAGTGCAGAA.

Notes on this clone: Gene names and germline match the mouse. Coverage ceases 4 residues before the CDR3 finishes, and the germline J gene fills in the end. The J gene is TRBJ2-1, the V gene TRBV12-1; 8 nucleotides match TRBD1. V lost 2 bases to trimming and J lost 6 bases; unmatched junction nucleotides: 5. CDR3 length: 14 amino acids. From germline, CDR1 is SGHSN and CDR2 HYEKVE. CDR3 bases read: TGTGCCAGCTCTCCCCCGGACAGGGTTGCT. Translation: CASSPPDRVA. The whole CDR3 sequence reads CASSPPDRVAEQFF.

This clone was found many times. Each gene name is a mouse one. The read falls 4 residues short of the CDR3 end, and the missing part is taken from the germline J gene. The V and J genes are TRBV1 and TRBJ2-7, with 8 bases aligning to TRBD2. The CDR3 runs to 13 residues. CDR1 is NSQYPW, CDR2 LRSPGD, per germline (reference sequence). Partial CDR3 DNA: TGCACCTGCAGTGGACTGGGGCAGTAT. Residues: CTCSGLGQY. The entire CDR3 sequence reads CTCSGLGQYEQYF. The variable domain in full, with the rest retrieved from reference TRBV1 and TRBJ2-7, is VTLLEQNPRWRLVPRGQAVNLRCILKNSQYPWMSWYQQDLQKQLQWLFTLRSPGDKEVKSLPGADYLATRVTDTELRLQVANMSQGRTLYCTCSGLGQYEQYFGPGTRLTVL.

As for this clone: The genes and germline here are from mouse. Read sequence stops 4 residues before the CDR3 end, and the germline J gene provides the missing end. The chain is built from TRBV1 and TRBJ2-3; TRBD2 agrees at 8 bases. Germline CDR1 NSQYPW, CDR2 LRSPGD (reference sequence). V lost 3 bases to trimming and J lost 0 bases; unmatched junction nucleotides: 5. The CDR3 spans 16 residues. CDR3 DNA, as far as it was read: TGCACCTGCAGTGCCCGACTGGGGAATAGTGCAGAA. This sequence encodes CTCSARLGNSAE. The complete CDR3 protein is CTCSARLGNSAETLYF.

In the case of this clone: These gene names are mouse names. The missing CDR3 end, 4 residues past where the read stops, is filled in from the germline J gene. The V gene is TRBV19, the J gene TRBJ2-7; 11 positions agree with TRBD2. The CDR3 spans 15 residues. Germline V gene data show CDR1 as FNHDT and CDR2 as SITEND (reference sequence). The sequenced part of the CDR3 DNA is TGTGCCAGCACCGCTCCGGGACTGGGGGAATAT. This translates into CASTAPGLGEY. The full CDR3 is CASTAPGLGEYEQYF.

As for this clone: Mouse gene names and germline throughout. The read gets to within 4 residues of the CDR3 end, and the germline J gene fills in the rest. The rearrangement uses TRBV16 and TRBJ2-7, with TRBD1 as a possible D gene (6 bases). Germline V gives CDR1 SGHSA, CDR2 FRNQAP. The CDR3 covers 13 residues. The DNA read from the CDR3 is TGTGCAAGCAGCTTAGACGGGACAAAT. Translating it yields CASSLDGTN. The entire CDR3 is CASSLDGTNEQYF.

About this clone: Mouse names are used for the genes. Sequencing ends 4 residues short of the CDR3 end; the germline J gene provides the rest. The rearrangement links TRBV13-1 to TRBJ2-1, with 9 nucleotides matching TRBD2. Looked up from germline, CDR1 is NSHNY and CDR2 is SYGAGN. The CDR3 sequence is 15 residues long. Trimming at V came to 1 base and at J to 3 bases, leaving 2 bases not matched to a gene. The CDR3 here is CASSDKTGGYAEQFF. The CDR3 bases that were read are TGTGCCAGCAGTGATAAGACTGGGGGCTATGCT.

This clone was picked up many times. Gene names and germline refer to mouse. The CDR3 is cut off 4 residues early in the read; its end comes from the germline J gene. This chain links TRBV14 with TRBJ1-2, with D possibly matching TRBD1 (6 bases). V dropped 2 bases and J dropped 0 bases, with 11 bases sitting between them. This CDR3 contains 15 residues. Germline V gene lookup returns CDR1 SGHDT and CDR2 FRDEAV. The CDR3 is CASSLRDNPNSDYTF. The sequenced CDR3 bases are TGTGCCAGCAGTTTGAGGGACAACCCAAACTCC.

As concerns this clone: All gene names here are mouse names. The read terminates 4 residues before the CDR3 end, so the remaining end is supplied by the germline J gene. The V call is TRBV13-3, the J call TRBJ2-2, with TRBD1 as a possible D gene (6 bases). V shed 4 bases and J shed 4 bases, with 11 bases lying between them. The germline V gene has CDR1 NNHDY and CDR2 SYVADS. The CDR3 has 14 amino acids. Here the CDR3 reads CASSPRDTTGQLYF. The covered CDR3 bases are TGTGCCAGCAGTCCCCGGGACACCACCGGG.

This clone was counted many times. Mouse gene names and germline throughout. The CDR3 loop is CTCSANGAETLYF. The DNA read from the CDR3 is TGCACCTGCAGTGCAAATGGGGCAGAA. This rearrangement joins TRBV1 to TRBJ2-3; unclear D gene. The CDR3 is cut off 4 residues early in the read; its end comes from the germline J gene. V lost 2 bases and J 3 bases, leaving 6 bases between the germline ends. Germline V lookup: CDR1 NSQYPW, CDR2 LRSPGD (reference sequence). The CDR3 totals 13 residues.

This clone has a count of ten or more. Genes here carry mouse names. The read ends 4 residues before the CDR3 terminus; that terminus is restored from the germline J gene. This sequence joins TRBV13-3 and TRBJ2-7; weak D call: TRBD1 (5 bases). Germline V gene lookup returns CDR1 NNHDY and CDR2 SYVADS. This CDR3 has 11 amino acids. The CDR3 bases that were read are TGTGCCAGCAAAGGGGTTTAT. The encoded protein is CASKGVY. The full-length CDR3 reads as CASKGVYEQYF.

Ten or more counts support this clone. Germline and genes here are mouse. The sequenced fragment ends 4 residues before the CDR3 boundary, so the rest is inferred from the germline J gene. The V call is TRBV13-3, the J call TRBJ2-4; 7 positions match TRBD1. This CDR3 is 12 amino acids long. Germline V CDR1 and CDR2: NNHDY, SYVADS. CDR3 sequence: CASNDRENTLYF. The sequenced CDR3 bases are TGTGCCAGCAATGACAGGGAAAAC.

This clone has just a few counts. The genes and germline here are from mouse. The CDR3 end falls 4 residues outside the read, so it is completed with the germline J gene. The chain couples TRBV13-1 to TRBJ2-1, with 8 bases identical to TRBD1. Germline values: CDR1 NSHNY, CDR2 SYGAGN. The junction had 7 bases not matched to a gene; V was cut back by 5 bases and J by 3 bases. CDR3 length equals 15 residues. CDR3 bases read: TGTGCCAGCAGACTCCTCAGGGGGCTCTATGCT. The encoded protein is CASRLLRGLYA. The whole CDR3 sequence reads CASRLLRGLYAEQFF.

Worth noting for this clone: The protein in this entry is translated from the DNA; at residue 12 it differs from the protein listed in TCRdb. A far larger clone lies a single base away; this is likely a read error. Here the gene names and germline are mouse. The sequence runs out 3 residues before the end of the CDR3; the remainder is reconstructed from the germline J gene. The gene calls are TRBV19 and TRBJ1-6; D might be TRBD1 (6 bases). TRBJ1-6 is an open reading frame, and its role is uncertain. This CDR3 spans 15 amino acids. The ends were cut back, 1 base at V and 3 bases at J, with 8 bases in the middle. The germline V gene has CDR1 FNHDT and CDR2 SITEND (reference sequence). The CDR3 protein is CASSIPQGYNSPLYF. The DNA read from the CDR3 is TGTGCCAGCAGTATACCACAGGGCTATAATTCGCCC.

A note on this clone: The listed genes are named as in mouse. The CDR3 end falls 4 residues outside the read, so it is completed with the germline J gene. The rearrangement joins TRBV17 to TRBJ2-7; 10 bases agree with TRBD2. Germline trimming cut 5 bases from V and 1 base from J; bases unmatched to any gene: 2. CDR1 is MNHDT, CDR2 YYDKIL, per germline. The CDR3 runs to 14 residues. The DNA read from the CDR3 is TGTGCTAGCAGTGTACTGGGGGGGTCCTAT. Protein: CASSVLGGSY. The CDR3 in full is CASSVLGGSYEQYF.

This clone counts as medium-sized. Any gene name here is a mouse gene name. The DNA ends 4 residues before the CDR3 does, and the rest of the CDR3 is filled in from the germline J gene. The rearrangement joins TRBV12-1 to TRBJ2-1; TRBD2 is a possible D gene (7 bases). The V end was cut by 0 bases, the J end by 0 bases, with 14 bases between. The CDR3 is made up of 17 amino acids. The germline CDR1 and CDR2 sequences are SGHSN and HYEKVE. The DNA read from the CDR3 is TGTGCCAGCTCTCTCCCCACGGGGGGCTTTAACTATGCT. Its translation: CASSLPTGGFNYA. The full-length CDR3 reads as CASSLPTGGFNYAEQFF.

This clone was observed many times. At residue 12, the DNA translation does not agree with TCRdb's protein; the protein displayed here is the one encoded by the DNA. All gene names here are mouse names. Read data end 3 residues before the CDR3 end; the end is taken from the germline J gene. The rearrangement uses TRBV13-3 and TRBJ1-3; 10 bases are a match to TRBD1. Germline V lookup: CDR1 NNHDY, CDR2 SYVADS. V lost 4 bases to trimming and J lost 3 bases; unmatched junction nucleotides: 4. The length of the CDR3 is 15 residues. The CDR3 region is CASSRDRGFGNTLYF. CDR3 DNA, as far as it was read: TGTGCCAGCAGTCGGGACAGGGGTTTTGGAAATACG.

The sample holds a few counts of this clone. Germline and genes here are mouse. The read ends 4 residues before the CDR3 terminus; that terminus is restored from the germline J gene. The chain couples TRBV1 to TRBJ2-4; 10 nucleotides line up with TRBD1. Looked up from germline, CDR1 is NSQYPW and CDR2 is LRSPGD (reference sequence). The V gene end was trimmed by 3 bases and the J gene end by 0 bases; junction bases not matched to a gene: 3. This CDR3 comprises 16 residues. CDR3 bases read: TGCACCTGCAGTGCGGGGGACAGGGGAAGTCAAAAC. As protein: CTCSAGDRGSQN. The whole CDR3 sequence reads CTCSAGDRGSQNTLYF.

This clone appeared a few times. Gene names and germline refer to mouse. The sequenced CDR3 bases are TGTGCCAGCAGTTCCGGGACAGGGATCGAA. Residues: CASSSGTGIE. The entire CDR3 is CASSSGTGIERLFF. The chain links TRBV13-3 to TRBJ1-4; 9 positions match TRBD1. The DNA ends 4 residues before the CDR3 does, and the rest of the CDR3 is filled in from the germline J gene. This CDR3 is built from 14 residues. Per the germline V gene, CDR1 is NNHDY and CDR2 is SYVADS.

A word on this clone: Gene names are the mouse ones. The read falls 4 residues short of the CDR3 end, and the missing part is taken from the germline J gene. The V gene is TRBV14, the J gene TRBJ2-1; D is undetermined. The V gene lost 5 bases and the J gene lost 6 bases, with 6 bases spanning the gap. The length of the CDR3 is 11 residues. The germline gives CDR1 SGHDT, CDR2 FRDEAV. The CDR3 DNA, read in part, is TGTGCCAGCAGCCCTCGTGCT. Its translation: CASSPRA. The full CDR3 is CASSPRAEQFF.

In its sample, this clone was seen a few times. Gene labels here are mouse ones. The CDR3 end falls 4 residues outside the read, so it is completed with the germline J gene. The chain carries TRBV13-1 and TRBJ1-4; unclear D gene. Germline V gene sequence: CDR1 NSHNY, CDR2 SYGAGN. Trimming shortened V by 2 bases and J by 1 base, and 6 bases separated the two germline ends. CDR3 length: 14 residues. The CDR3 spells CASSDTNSNERLFF. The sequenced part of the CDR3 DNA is TGTGCCAGCAGTGACACAAATTCCAACGAA.

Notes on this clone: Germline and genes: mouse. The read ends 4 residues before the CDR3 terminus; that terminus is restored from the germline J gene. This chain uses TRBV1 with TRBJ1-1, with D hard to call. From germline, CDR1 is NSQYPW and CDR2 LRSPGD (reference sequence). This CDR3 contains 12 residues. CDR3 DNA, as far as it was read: TGCACCTGCAGTGAGGGTCAAACA. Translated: CTCSEGQT. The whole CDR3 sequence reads CTCSEGQTEVFF.

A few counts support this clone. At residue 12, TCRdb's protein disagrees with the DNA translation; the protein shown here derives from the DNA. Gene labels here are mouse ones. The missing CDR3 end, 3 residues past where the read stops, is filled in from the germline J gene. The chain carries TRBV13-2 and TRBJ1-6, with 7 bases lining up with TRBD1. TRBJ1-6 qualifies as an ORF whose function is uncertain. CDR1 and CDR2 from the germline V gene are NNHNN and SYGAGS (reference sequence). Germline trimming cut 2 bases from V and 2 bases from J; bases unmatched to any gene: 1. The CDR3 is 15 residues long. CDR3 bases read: TGTGCCAGCGGTGAGGGACAGACCTATAATTCGCCC. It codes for CASGEGQTYNSP. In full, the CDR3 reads CASGEGQTYNSPLYF.

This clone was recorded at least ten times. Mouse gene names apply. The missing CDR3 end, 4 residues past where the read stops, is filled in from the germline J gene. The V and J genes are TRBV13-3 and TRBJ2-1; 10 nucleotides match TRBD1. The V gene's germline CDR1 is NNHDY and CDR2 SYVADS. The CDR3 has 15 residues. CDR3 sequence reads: CASSEQDRGGAEQFF. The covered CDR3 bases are TGTGCCAGCAGTGAACAGGACAGGGGGGGAGCT.